The 15 T cell receptor beta chains given below trace back to one sample, sequenced in a study of monozygotic twins with cystic fibrosis. Data came from immunoSEQ multiplex PCR; TCRdb stores just in-frame clones and leaves some out. Of tens of thousands of clones in the sample, roughly 96% are singletons; the top ten hold about 0.16%. The sample taken for sequencing was blood. The receptors come from a girl aged 2 to 9 with cystic fibrosis.

The gene calls are TRBV7-9 and TRBJ2-1; TRBD2 aligns across 8 bases. The CDR3 loop spans 16 amino acids. V shed 5 bases and J 7 bases; nucleotides not matched to a gene: 13. CDR1 is SEHNR, CDR2 FQNEAQ, per germline (reference sequence). Here the CDR3 reads CASSRNSGTNQNEQFF. CDR3 DNA sequence: TGTGCCAGCAGCCGAAATAGCGGGACTAACCAAAATGAGCAGTTCTTC.

In its sample, this clone was seen once. The chain employs TRBV7-9 and TRBJ1-1; TRBD1 aligns across 9 bases. The CDR3 covers 15 residues. CDR1 is SEHNR, CDR2 FQNEAQ, per germline (reference sequence). V lost 5 bases, J lost 4 bases, and 8 bases stayed unmatched. Here the CDR3 reads CASSRTGTGFTEAFF. The CDR3 nucleotides read TGTGCCAGCAGCCGTACCGGGACAGGGTTCACTGAAGCTTTCTTT. Full variable domain (rest looked up from reference TRBV7-9 and TRBJ1-1): DTGVSQNPRHKITKRGQNVTFRCDPISEHNRLYWYRQTLGQGPEFLTYFQNEAQLEKSRLLSDRFSAERPKGSFSTLEIQRTEQGDSAMYLCASSRTGTGFTEAFFGQGTRLTVV.

The chain couples TRBV5-5 to TRBJ1-2; 7 bases agree with TRBD1. The CDR3 is 15 amino acids. Germline V gene data show CDR1 as SGHKS and CDR2 as YYEKEE (reference sequence). J lost 3 bases, V lost 5 bases, and 10 bases had no gene match. The CDR3 region is CASRELGQRDYGYTF. The CDR3 DNA follows: TGTGCCAGCAGAGAATTGGGACAGAGAGACTATGGCTACACCTTC.

The genes are TRBV2 and TRBJ1-3; TRBD1 is a possible D gene (5 bases). Germline CDR1 and CDR2: SNHLY and FYNNEI. V shed 5 bases and J shed 4 bases, with 12 bases lying between them. The CDR3 totals 14 residues. DNA for the CDR3: TGTGCCAGCAGTCGGGACCTGGCCGGAAACACCATATATTTT. It is translated as CASSRDLAGNTIYF. The full variable domain, completed using reference TRBV2 and TRBJ1-3, is EPEVTQTPSHQVTQMGQEVILRCVPISNHLYFYWYRQILGQKVEFLVSFYNNEISEKSEIFDDQFSVERPDGSNFTLKIRSTKLEDSAMYFCASSRDLAGNTIYFGEGSWLTVV.

This rearrangement joins TRBV5-1 to TRBJ2-2, with 8 bases matching TRBD1. This CDR3 has 16 residues. Germline V gives CDR1 SGHRS, CDR2 YFSETQ. V dropped 1 base and J dropped 3; count of bases not matched to a gene: 5. CDR3 bases: TGCGCCAGCAGCTTGCCCCAGGGGGCGGACACCGGGGAGCTGTTTTTT. Its protein product is CASSLPQGADTGELFF.

This clone was seen a single time. The chain employs TRBV7-9 and TRBJ2-2; tentative D call: TRBD1 (5 bases). The V gene lost 5 bases and the J gene lost 5 bases, with 18 bases spanning the gap. The CDR3 has 16 amino acids. CDR1 and CDR2 (germline): SEHNR, FQNEAQ (reference sequence). The CDR3 sequence: CASSLLRVLGTGELFF. CDR3 bases: TGTGCCAGCAGCCTACTCAGGGTACTTGGTACCGGGGAGCTGTTTTTT.

The rearrangement links TRBV5-6 to TRBJ1-2, with 7 bases fitting TRBD1. This CDR3 has 13 amino acids. Germline V gives CDR1 SGHDT, CDR2 YYEEEE. V lost 0 bases and J lost 8; bases outside the gene matches: 4. CDR3 bases: TGTGCCAGCAGCTTGGGAACCAGGGGGGGCTACACCTTC. Protein: CASSLGTRGGYTF.

The chain has TRBV6-5 and TRBJ2-2; 11 bases are a match to TRBD2. The trim removed 5 bases at V and 5 bases at J, leaving 4 bases unmatched. Germline V gene data show CDR1 as MNHEY and CDR2 as SVGAGI. The length of the CDR3 is 15 residues. The CDR3 nucleotides are TGTGCCAGCAGTACGACTAGCGGGACGACCGGGGAGCTGTTTTTT. It specifies CASSTTSGTTGELFF.

The chain combines TRBV29-1 with TRBJ2-1, with 9 bases identical to TRBD2. J gave up 7 bases and V 3 bases, and 13 bases lay outside the gene matches. The germline CDR1 and CDR2 sequences are SQVTM and ANQGSEA. This CDR3 contains 16 residues. The CDR3 nucleotides are TGCAGCGTTGACAGGCGGGAGGGCCCGTATAGAAATGAGCAGTTCTTC. Amino acids: CSVDRREGPYRNEQFF.

V and J are TRBV27 and TRBJ2-7, with D uncertain. Deletions cut 0 bases from V and 3 bases from J, with 6 bases between. This CDR3 region has 13 residues. The V gene's germline CDR1 is MNHEY and CDR2 SMNVEV (reference sequence). CDR3 region: CASSLSQLYEQYF. The CDR3 nucleotides are TGTGCCAGCAGTTTATCGCAACTCTACGAGCAGTACTTC.

This chain links TRBV11-2 with TRBJ2-7, with TRBD2 identical over 14 bases. Unmatched junction bases numbered 4, after V lost 1 base and J lost 5 bases. Germline CDR1 is SGHAT and CDR2 is FQNNGV. The CDR3 is 16 amino acids. The CDR3 nucleotides read TGTGCCAGCAGCTTAGCGGGACTAGCGGGAGTGAACGAGCAGTACTTC. This gives the protein CASSLAGLAGVNEQYF. The full variable domain, rest sourced from reference TRBV11-2 and TRBJ2-7, is EAGVAQSPRYKIIEKRQSVAFWCNPISGHATLYWYQQILGQGPKLLIQFQNNGVVDDSQLPKDRFSAERLKGVDSTLKIQPAKLEDSAVYLCASSLAGLAGVNEQYFGPGTRLTVT.

V and J are TRBV30 and TRBJ1-3; D call uncertain. Trimming took 3 bases from V and 0 from J, leaving 15 bases between them. Germline CDR1 is GTSNPN and CDR2 is SVGIG (reference sequence). The CDR3 covers 16 residues. The CDR3 reads CAWSPVPLLSGNTIYF. The CDR3 nucleotides read TGTGCCTGGAGCCCGGTCCCCCTTCTCTCTGGAAACACCATATATTTT.

V usage is TRBV28 and J usage is TRBJ1-3, with D hard to call. Trimming removed 5 bases from V and 0 bases from J, with 8 bases in between. The CDR3 has 14 amino acids. CDR1 is MDHEN and CDR2 is SYDVKM in the germline V gene. The CDR3 protein is CASSTYSSGNTIYF. In nucleotides, the CDR3 is TGTGCCAGCAGTACATACAGCTCTGGAAACACCATATATTTT.

The genes are TRBV6-5 and TRBJ2-3, with 7 bases that match TRBD2. Germline CDR1 is MNHEY and CDR2 is SVGAGI. V dropped 8 bases and J dropped 13; count of bases not matched to a gene: 15. The CDR3 extends over 13 amino acids. The CDR3 DNA reads as TGTGCCAGCTCGACGGACCGGGGGAGGGTAGAGTATTTT. Its translation is CASSTDRGRVEYF.

V usage is TRBV29-1 and J usage is TRBJ1-2; D unclear. The CDR3 has 14 amino acids. Per the germline V gene, CDR1 is SQVTM and CDR2 is ANQGSEA. Trimming removed 4 bases from V and 0 bases from J, with 12 bases in between. CDR3 amino acids: CSVGSRLTNYGYTF. As DNA, the CDR3 is TGCAGCGTTGGATCCCGACTTACTAACTATGGCTACACCTTC.